The T cell receptor (beta chain) described here comes from a study of T cells in Graves' hyperthyroidism and ophthalmopathy. This clonotype was recorded at least ten times. Regions amplified from RNA transcripts were the TCR beta CDR3 regions. RT-PCR in the first round (using the HTBI primer set) targeted the TCR CDR3. MiXCR was run by TCRdb on the multiplex PCR reads, yielding one entry per CDR3 protein. The sample lists around 300,000 distinct CDR3 sequences, 25% to 30% occurring once. This CDR3 contains 13 residues. Trimming stripped 2 bases from V and 5 bases from J, with 9 bases between. Germline V CDR1 and CDR2: SGHTA, FQGNSA.

The clonotype originates from a man between 40 and 49 years old with Graves' hyperthyroidism that later progressed to Graves' ophthalmopathy. The chain links TRBV7-2 to TRBJ2-5; D unclear. Sequencing was done on a sample of blood. In DNA, the CDR3 is TGTGCCAGCAGCTTAAACTCTCTGGAGACCCAGTACTTC. Its protein is CASSLNSLETQYF.